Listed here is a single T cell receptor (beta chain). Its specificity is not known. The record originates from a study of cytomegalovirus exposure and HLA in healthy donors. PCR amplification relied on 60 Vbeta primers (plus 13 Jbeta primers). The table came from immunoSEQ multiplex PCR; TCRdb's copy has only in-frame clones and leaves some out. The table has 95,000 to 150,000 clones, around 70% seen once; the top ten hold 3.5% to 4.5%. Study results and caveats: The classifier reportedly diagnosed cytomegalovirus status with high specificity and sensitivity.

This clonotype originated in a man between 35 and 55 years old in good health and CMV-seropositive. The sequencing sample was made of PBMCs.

The chain's CDR3 is CASSPLGHSQETQYF. DNA for the CDR3: TGTGCCAGCTCACCACTTGGACATAGCCAAGAGACCCAGTACTTC. The rearrangement links TRBV18 to TRBJ2-5; a weak D match, TRBD1 (5 bases). CDR1 is KGHSH, CDR2 LQKENI, per germline. Trimming left V 1 base short and J 1 base short, with 10 bases between. The CDR3 is made up of 15 amino acids.